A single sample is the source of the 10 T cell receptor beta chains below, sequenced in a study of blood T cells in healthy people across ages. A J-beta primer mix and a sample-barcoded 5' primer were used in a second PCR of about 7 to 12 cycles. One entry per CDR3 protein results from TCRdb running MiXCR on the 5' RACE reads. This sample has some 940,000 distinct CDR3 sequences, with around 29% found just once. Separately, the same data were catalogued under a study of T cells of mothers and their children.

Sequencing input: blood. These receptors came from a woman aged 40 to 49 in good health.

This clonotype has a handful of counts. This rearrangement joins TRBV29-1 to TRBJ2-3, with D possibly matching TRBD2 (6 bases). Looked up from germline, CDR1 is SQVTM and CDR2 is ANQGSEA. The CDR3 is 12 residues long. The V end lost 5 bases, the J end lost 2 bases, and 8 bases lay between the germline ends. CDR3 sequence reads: CSVRGATDTQYF. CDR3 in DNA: TGCAGCGTTCGCGGGGCCACAGATACGCAGTATTTT.

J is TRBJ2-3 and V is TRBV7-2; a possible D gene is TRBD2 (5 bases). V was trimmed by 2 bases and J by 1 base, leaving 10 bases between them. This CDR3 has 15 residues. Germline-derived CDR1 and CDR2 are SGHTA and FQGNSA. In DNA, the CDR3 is TGTGCCAGCAGCTTAAGCCGAGCGGGCACAGATACGCAGTATTTT. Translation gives CASSLSRAGTDTQYF.

CDR3 coding DNA: TGTGCCAGCAGCTTATTACCCCTTTCGGGACAAGAGACCCAGTACTTC. Translated: CASSLLPLSGQETQYF. The chain is built from TRBV7-2 and TRBJ2-5, with D possibly being TRBD2 (5 bases). The CDR3 is made up of 16 amino acids. The germline V gene has CDR1 SGHTA and CDR2 FQGNSA. V lost 2 bases and J lost 2, with 15 bases in between.

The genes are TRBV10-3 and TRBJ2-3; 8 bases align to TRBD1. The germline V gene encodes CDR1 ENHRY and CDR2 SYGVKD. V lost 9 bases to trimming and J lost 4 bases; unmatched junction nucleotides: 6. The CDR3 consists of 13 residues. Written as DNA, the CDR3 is TGTGCCATTCAGGGGGCGGGCGCAGATACGCAGTATTTT. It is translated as CAIQGAGADTQYF.

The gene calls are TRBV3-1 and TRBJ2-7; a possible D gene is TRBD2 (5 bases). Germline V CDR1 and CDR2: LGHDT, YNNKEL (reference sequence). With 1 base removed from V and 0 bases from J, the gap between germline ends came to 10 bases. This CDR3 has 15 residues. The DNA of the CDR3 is TGTGCCAGCAGCCAAGTGACGGGATACTCCTACGAGCAGTACTTC. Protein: CASSQVTGYSYEQYF.

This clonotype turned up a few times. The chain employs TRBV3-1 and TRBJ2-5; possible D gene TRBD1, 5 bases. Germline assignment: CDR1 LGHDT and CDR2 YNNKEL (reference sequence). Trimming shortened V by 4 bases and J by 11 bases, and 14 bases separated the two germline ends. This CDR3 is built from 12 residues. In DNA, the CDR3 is TGTGCCAGCAGCCGACGGCAGGGTGAGCAGTACTTC. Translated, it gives CASSRRQGEQYF.

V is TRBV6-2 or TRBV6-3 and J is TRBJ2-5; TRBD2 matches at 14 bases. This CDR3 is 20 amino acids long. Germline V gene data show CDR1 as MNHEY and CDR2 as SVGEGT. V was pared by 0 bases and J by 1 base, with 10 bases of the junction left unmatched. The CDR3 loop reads CASSYSTVTSGGASQETQYF. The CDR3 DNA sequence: TGTGCCAGCAGTTACTCGACGGTGACTAGCGGGGGGGCTTCCCAAGAGACCCAGTACTTC.

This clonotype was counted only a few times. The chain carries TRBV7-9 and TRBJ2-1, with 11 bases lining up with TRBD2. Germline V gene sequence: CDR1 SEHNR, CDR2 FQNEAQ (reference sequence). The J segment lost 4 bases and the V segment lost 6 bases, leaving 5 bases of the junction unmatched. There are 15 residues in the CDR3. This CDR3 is CASRTGTSGYNEQFF. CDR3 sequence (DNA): TGTGCCAGCAGAACCGGGACTAGCGGTTACAATGAGCAGTTCTTC.

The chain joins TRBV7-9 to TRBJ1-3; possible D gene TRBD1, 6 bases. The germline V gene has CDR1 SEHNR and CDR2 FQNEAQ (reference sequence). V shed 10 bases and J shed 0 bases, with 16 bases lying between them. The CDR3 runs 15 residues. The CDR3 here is CATPSGQHSGNTIYF. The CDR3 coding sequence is TGTGCCACCCCGTCCGGACAGCACTCTGGAAACACCATATATTTT.

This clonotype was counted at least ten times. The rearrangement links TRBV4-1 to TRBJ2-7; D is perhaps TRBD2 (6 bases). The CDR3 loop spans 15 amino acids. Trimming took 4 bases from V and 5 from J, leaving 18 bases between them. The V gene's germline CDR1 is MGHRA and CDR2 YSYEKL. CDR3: CASSRLEAPFHEQYF. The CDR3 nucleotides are TGCGCCAGCAGCCGACTAGAGGCCCCCTTCCACGAGCAGTACTTC.